This is a list of T cell receptor beta chains from one sample in a study of Ad26.COV2.S vaccination and SARS-CoV-2 variants. The assay was immunoSEQ multiplex PCR, and TCRdb's table has in-frame clones only and misses some. Seen here are about 390,000 clones, approximately 86% observed once, and the top ten hold approximately 3.7%. This sample comprised peripheral blood, obtained in a trial of Ad26.COV2.S vaccine versus placebo. The receptor source for this set is a person aged 18-60 years who received the Ad26.COV2.S COVID-19 vaccine or a placebo. Both conserved end residues are part of each CDR3. The D gene is left open where the match is weak. Not every row has a clone size; where given, it reads once, few, many or a size class.

D gene | clone size | J gene | V gene | CDR3 DNA | CDR3 protein
- | - | TRBJ2-5 | TRBV5-1 | TGCGCCAGCAGCTTGTTCGGGGTTGCAGAGACCCAGTACTTC | CASSLFGVAETQYF
- | - | TRBJ2-5 | TRBV25-1 | TGTGCCAGCAGTGGATCGTCCCAAGAGACCCAGTACTTC | CASSGSSQETQYF
- | - | TRBJ2-6 | TRBV30 | TGTGCCTGGAGTACTGGGCAGCGGGCTACTGGGGCCAACGTCCTGACTTTC | CAWSTGQRATGANVLTF
- | - | TRBJ1-2 | TRBV4-3 | TGCGCCAGCAGCCAAGATAGAAAAGCTACTAACTTC | CASSQDRKATNF
TRBD1 | - | TRBJ1-6 | TRBV5-1 | TGCGCCAGCAGCTTGGGGCAGGGGGACTCCTATAATTCACCCCTCCACTTT | CASSLGQGDSYNSPLHF
- | once | TRBJ1-2 | TRBV5-1 | TGCGCCAGCAGCGGGGATGGCTATGGCTACACCTTC | CASSGDGYGYTF
TRBD2 | - | TRBJ2-7 | TRBV4-1 | TGCGCCAGCAGCCAAGGAGCGGGGACTTCCTACGAGCAGTACTTC | CASSQGAGTSYEQYF
TRBD2 | - | TRBJ2-3 | TRBV6-4 | TGTGCCAGCAGCGTGACTAGCGGGGATAGCACAGATACGCAGTATTTT | CASSVTSGDSTDTQYF
- | - | TRBJ2-5 | TRBV27 | TGTGCCAGCAGTTCTAGGTTGGGGCAAGAGACCCAGTACTTC | CASSSRLGQETQYF
TRBD2 | - | TRBJ2-2 | TRBV25-1 | TGTGCCAGCAGTGATAGCGGGACGCCCGCCGGGGAGCTGTTTTTT | CASSDSGTPAGELFF
- | once | TRBJ2-7 | TRBV10-1 | TGCGCCAGCGGGGGGTCCTCCTACGAGCAGTACTTC | CASGGSSYEQYF
TRBD1 | - | TRBJ1-4 | TRBV5-1 | TGCGCCAGCAGCGCCAGGACAGGGCCTGAAAAACTGTTTTTT | CASSARTGPEKLFF
- | - | TRBJ2-1 | TRBV29-1 | TGCAGCGTTGAGGGTGGGTCCTACAATGAGCAGTTCTTC | CSVEGGSYNEQFF
- | - | TRBJ1-1 | TRBV12-3/TRBV12-4 | TGTGCCAGCAGTTTTTCGCAGCTAGAAGCTTTCTTT | CASSFSQLEAFF
TRBD1 | few | TRBJ2-7 | TRBV2 | TGTGCCAGCAGCCTACCCGGGACAGGCTACGAGCAGTACTTC | CASSLPGTGYEQYF
- | once | TRBJ2-2 | TRBV5-1 | TGCGCCAGCAGCTCGACGATTTCGAACACCGGGGAGCTGTTTTTT | CASSSTISNTGELFF
- | - | TRBJ1-1 | TRBV9 | TGTGCCAGCACGGTCGATGGGGGGCGAGCGGGCACTGAAGCTTTCTTT | CASTVDGGRAGTEAFF
TRBD2 | - | TRBJ2-7 | TRBV18 | TGTGCCAGCTCACCGACTAGCGGGGGCTCCTACGAGCAGTACTTC | CASSPTSGGSYEQYF
TRBD1 | - | TRBJ2-2 | TRBV11-2 | TGTGCCAGCAGCAGATCGACAGGGGGCACCGGGGAGCTGTTTTTT | CASSRSTGGTGELFF
- | - | TRBJ2-1 | TRBV6-5 | TGTGCCAGCAGTTCCCTGACGGGCGTCCGGCCAGCGTCGCAGTTCTTC | CASSSLTGVRPASQFF
TRBD1 | - | TRBJ2-1 | TRBV7-8 | TGTGCCAGCAGCTCCGGACAGGGACGTTACAATGAGCAGTTCTTC | CASSSGQGRYNEQFF
- | - | TRBJ1-5 | TRBV6-5 | TGTGCCAGCAGTTTGGATGGGAGAGGGCAGCCCCAGCATTTT | CASSLDGRGQPQHF
- | - | TRBJ2-3 | TRBV9 | TGTGCCAGCAGCGTAGATGGCGGCTCCACTTACACAGATACGCAGTATTTT | CASSVDGGSTYTDTQYF
- | - | TRBJ1-1 | TRBV11-2 | TGTGCCAGCAGACGTTTGGGACGAGAGAACACTGAAGCTTTCTTT | CASRRLGRENTEAFF
- | - | TRBJ2-5 | TRBV2 | TGTGCCAGCAGTATTGGGCCCGGCCCAGAGACCCAGTACTTC | CASSIGPGPETQYF
TRBD1 | - | TRBJ2-7 | TRBV5-6 | TGTGCCAGCAGCTTAAAGGTGACAGGGTATTGGGAGCAGTACTTC | CASSLKVTGYWEQYF
- | - | TRBJ1-2 | TRBV5-1 | TGCGCCAGCAGCTCGGACCGGGCTAACTATGGCTACACCTTC | CASSSDRANYGYTF
- | - | TRBJ1-2 | TRBV12-3/TRBV12-4 | TGTGCCAGCAGTTTAATGGCTAACTATGGCTACACCTTC | CASSLMANYGYTF
- | - | TRBJ1-4 | TRBV19 | TGTGCCAGTGGCAGTGAAAAACTGTTTTTT | CASGSEKLFF
TRBD1 | - | TRBJ1-2 | TRBV13 | TGTGCCAGCAGGGCCCGTGGTTGGGACAGGGGGAAAGGCTATGGCTACACCTTC | CASRARGWDRGKGYGYTF
- | - | TRBJ2-7 | TRBV5-4 | TGTGCCAGCAGCCCTTACAGGGCTGGCGAGCAGTACTTC | CASSPYRAGEQYF
- | - | TRBJ2-2 | TRBV11-2 | TGTGCCAGCAGCTTAGCGTTAGGGGATCGGACGAACACCGGGGAGCTGTTTTTT | CASSLALGDRTNTGELFF
- | - | TRBJ2-5 | TRBV5-1 | TGCGCCAGCAGCTTGGATGGTAGCAGAGAGACCCAGTACTTC | CASSLDGSRETQYF
- | - | TRBJ1-6 | TRBV4-1 | TGCGCCAGCAGCCAAGAGGGACCAGACAATTCACCCCTCCACTTT | CASSQEGPDNSPLHF
- | - | TRBJ1-1 | TRBV29-1 | TGCAGCGTTGGTGAAGCTTTCTTT | CSVGEAFF
TRBD1 | once | TRBJ1-1 | TRBV7-2 | TGTGCCAGCAGCTGGGGACAGGGGGCTGAAGCTTTCTTT | CASSWGQGAEAFF
- | - | TRBJ1-2 | TRBV7-9 | TGTGCCAGCAGCTCCGGTCCCAGTGCCGATTATGGCTACACCTTC | CASSSGPSADYGYTF
- | - | TRBJ1-1 | TRBV18 | TGTGCCAGCTCACCAAGGACGGAGAACACTGAAGCTTTCTTT | CASSPRTENTEAFF
- | - | TRBJ1-1 | TRBV6-5 | TGTGCCAGCCGGGGGAGGGCCACTGAAGCTTTCTTT | CASRGRATEAFF
- | - | TRBJ1-4 | TRBV18 | TGTGCCAGCTCACCGAAGCGGACAGCCCCAATGCCGGCCGATGAAAAACTGTTTTTT | CASSPKRTAPMPADEKLFF
TRBD2 | - | TRBJ2-1 | TRBV10-2 | TGCGCCAGCAGTGAGGGGACTAGCGGAAACAATGAGCAGTTCTTC | CASSEGTSGNNEQFF
TRBD1 | - | TRBJ2-7 | TRBV6-5 | TGTGCCAGCCGGGACAGGGGATTGAGGGAGCAGTACTTC | CASRDRGLREQYF
- | - | TRBJ1-4 | TRBV20-1 | TGCAGTGCTACCCGGGGGCCGGGACTGTTTTTT | CSATRGPGLFF